These 18 T cell receptor beta chains originate from one sample sequenced in a study of blood T cell repertoires in COVID-19. Generated by immunoSEQ multiplex PCR, the TCRdb table keeps only in-frame clones and is missing some. This table has about 200,000 clones, 88% appearing once. Specimen: peripheral blood. All receptors come from a man between 18 and 29 years old with active or convalescent COVID-19.

J is TRBJ1-6 and V is TRBV7-2; 8 bases match TRBD1. From germline, CDR1 is SGHTA and CDR2 FQGNSA. Trimming cost V 5 bases and J 4 bases; bases outside gene matches: 7. The CDR3 spans 16 residues. CDR3 in DNA: TGTGCCAGCAGCAAACCGGGACAGGAGTATAATTCACCCCTCCACTTT. This gives the protein CASSKPGQEYNSPLHF.

The chain employs TRBV6-6 and TRBJ2-6, with 8 bases matching TRBD1. Losses at the gene ends were 5 bases for V and 2 bases for J; bases not matched to a gene: 11. The CDR3 is 18 amino acids. The germline V gene encodes CDR1 MNHNY and CDR2 SVGAGI (reference sequence). The CDR3 loop reads CASSPRTGSPTGANVLTF. In nucleotides, the CDR3 is TGTGCCAGCAGTCCACGGACAGGGAGTCCCACTGGGGCCAACGTCCTGACTTTC.

The CDR3 DNA sequence: TGTGCCAGCAGCATCTTAGACAGCAACAAACGGAACACTGAAGCTTTCTTT. Amino acids: CASSILDSNKRNTEAFF. V and J are TRBV21-1 and TRBJ1-1; TRBD1, the D gene given by the table, was not confirmed from the DNA. TRBV21-1 is described as a pseudogene. This CDR3 has 17 residues.

The chain is built from TRBV6-5 and TRBJ2-1; 11 bases align to TRBD2. Germline lookup yields CDR1 MNHEY and CDR2 SVGAGI. The CDR3 spans 15 residues. V lost 2 bases and J lost 7; bases outside the gene matches: 4. The CDR3 region has the DNA TGTGCCAGCAGTTACGGTAGCGGGGGGGCGAATGAGCAGTTCTTC. As protein: CASSYGSGGANEQFF.

Only a few counts were recorded for this clone. The rearrangement uses TRBV29-1 and TRBJ1-2; D remains unclear. V gave up 2 bases and J gave up 2 bases, with 12 bases separating them. Germline V CDR1 and CDR2: SQVTM, ANQGSEA. CDR3 size: 14 residues. CDR3 nucleotides: TGCAGCGTTGAATACGATCACACCAACTATGGCTACACCTTC. Protein: CSVEYDHTNYGYTF.

As concerns this clone: Compared with germline, one end of the junction differs, possibly owing to a read error. V usage is TRBV13 and J usage is TRBJ2-2; D remains unclear. Germline CDR1 reads PRHDT; CDR2 reads FYEKMQ (reference sequence). The CDR3 has 13 amino acids. Written as DNA, the CDR3 is TGTGCCAGCAGATTAGGCTACACCGGGGAGCTGTTTTTT. Amino acid sequence: CASRLGYTGELFF.

The genes are TRBV28 and TRBJ2-3; 9 bases are shared with TRBD2. The ends lost 6 bases at V and 6 bases at J; junction bases unmatched: 4. CDR1 is MDHEN, CDR2 SYDVKM, per germline. The CDR3 extends over 13 amino acids. DNA of the CDR3: TGTGCCAGCAGGCCGGGACTAGCTGATACGCAGTATTTT. It is translated as CASRPGLADTQYF. Full variable domain (rest looked up from reference TRBV28 and TRBJ2-3): DVKVTQSSRYLVKRTGEKVFLECVQDMDHENMFWYRQDPGLGLRLIYFSYDVKMKEKGDIPEGYSVSREKKERFSLILESASTNQTSMYLCASRPGLADTQYFGPGTRLTVL.

The genes are TRBV4-2 and TRBJ2-1; D gene unclear. Between the trimmed V and J ends, which lost 0 bases and 1 base, there was a span of 10 bases. The germline V gene encodes CDR1 LGHNA and CDR2 YNFKEQ. CDR3 size: 16 residues. CDR3 in amino acids: CASSQDPRGSYNEQFF. The CDR3 DNA reads TGTGCCAGCAGCCAAGATCCTCGCGGATCCTACAATGAGCAGTTCTTC.

V is TRBV28 and J is TRBJ2-3, with 7 bases aligning to TRBD1. This CDR3 spans 15 amino acids. Trimming took 8 bases from V and 0 from J; bases not matched to a gene: 8. Germline values: CDR1 MDHEN, CDR2 SYDVKM. CDR3 amino acids: CASRGTGDSTDTQYF. Written as DNA, the CDR3 is TGTGCCAGCCGGGGTACAGGGGATAGCACAGATACGCAGTATTTT.

This chain uses TRBV6-5 with TRBJ2-5, with a weak D call TRBD1 (6 bases). The V gene lost 7 bases and the J gene lost 5 bases, with 17 bases spanning the gap. CDR1 is MNHEY and CDR2 is SVGAGI in the germline V gene. This CDR3 has 14 amino acids. The CDR3 loop reads CASIKGEGWETQYF. CDR3 nucleotides: TGTGCCAGCATTAAGGGGGAAGGGTGGGAGACCCAGTACTTC.

The chain links TRBV27 to TRBJ1-3; 8 nucleotides line up with TRBD1. Trimming cost V 5 bases and J 8 bases; bases outside gene matches: 14. Germline V gene data show CDR1 as MNHEY and CDR2 as SMNVEV (reference sequence). The CDR3 extends over 16 amino acids. The CDR3 region has the DNA TGTGCCAGCAGTCCCCGACAGGGGAAGGCTTCGCACACCATATATTTT. This codes for CASSPRQGKASHTIYF.

The J gene is TRBJ1-5, the V gene TRBV27; D possibly corresponds to TRBD1 (6 bases). Germline CDR1 and CDR2: MNHEY and SMNVEV (reference sequence). The CDR3 runs 15 residues. V lost 5 bases to trimming and J lost 2 bases, with 13 bases between them. The CDR3 bases are TGTGCCAGCAGTGCCGTAGGGGGGGGCAATCAGCCCCAGCATTTT. Amino acid sequence: CASSAVGGGNQPQHF.

The chain links TRBV11-2 to TRBJ2-1, with D maybe TRBD2 (7 bases). Germline assignment: CDR1 SGHAT and CDR2 FQNNGV. The CDR3 consists of 15 residues. The V and J ends lost 3 bases and 4 bases respectively, with 13 bases between them. CDR3 protein: CASSFRGANYNEQFF. The CDR3, as DNA: TGTGCCAGCAGCTTCCGGGGGGCCAATTACAATGAGCAGTTCTTC.

V gene TRBV6-2 or TRBV6-3 combines with J gene TRBJ2-5, with 12 bases aligning to TRBD2. Trimming cost V 5 bases and J 4 bases; bases outside gene matches: 5. Germline CDR1 MNHEY, CDR2 SVGEGT. There are 15 residues in the CDR3. CDR3 in amino acids: CASSPTTSGRETQYF. The DNA of the CDR3 is TGTGCCAGCAGTCCGACGACTAGCGGGAGAGAGACCCAGTACTTC.

The chain carries TRBV7-2 and TRBJ1-1; 8 nucleotides agree with TRBD1. V dropped 5 bases and J dropped 1; count of bases not matched to a gene: 9. In germline, CDR1 is SGHTA, CDR2 FQGNSA. CDR3 length: 16 residues. DNA for the CDR3: TGTGCCAGCAGCCCGCGGACAGGGCGGGAGAACACTGAAGCTTTCTTT. Encoded protein: CASSPRTGRENTEAFF.

This chain joins TRBV19 and TRBJ1-5; 7 nucleotides match TRBD1. With 7 bases clipped from V and 5 bases from J, the junction kept 8 bases outside the gene matches. The CDR3 runs 14 residues. From germline, CDR1 is LNHDA and CDR2 SQIVND (reference sequence). The chain's CDR3 is CASTGDSFDQPQHF. The DNA of the CDR3 is TGTGCCAGTACCGGGGACAGTTTCGATCAGCCCCAGCATTTT.

The sample holds a few counts of this clone. This chain links TRBV19 with TRBJ1-1; TRBD1 is a possible D gene (5 bases). Deletions cut 6 bases from V and 3 bases from J, with 11 bases between. The germline V gene has CDR1 LNHDA and CDR2 SQIVND (reference sequence). CDR3 length equals 13 residues. The CDR3 loop is CASRGGAYTEAFF. The CDR3 DNA follows: TGTGCCAGTAGGGGGGGTGCCTACACTGAAGCTTTCTTT.

V gene TRBV6-1 combines with J gene TRBJ2-3; 12 nucleotides line up with TRBD2. Looked up from germline, CDR1 is MNHNS and CDR2 is SASEGT. The V and J ends lost 3 bases and 2 bases, in that order; junction bases with no gene match: 3. The CDR3 has 16 residues. The CDR3 spells CASSESSGRATDTQYF. CDR3 coding DNA: TGTGCCAGCAGTGAGTCTAGCGGGAGGGCCACAGATACGCAGTATTTT.